The clone carrying this TCR beta chain was found many times. The authors gated naive CD8 T cells as CD8+CD4-CCR7+CD45RA+ for sorting. CDR3 size: 14 residues. Germline values: CDR1 LGHNT, CDR2 FRNRAP. Trimming removed 7 bases at V and 7 bases at J, with 16 bases between. This sample is drawn from a study of molecular identifiers for immune sequencing clone quantification. Previously reported methods and listed TCR primers produced the bulk TCR libraries. Each CDR3 protein is one row after TCRdb ran MiXCR on the PCR reads. The table includes approximately 590,000 distinct CDR3 sequences, 25% detected once.

This sequence was found in a human donor in good health. Some libraries in this study had Jurkat cell RNA spiked in. The sequenced sample consisted of naive CD8+ T cells from blood, with Jurkat cell RNA spiked in. Subset specified: FACS-sorted CD8+CD4-CCR7+CD45RA+ naive T cells. The chain couples TRBV12-5 to TRBJ1-4; unclear D gene. CDR3 protein: CASAPLEPGEKLFF. The DNA for the CDR3 is TGTGCTAGTGCCCCCCTCGAGCCGGGTGAAAAACTGTTTTTT.